This T cell receptor (beta chain) originates from a study of T-cell reconstitution after alpha-beta-depleted transplantation in children. The authors prepared the TCRbeta library with unique molecular identifiers. TCRdb used MiXCR to reprocess the PCR reads, holding one entry per CDR3 protein. Of some 300,000 distinct CDR3 sequences in the sample, just over 7.5% were seen once. General study results and limits: By one year post-transplant, T-cell counts and diversity largely arose from T cells that were newly produced.

The table lists this clonotype with many counts. Its antigen is unidentified. Trimming took 4 bases from V and 7 from J, leaving 20 bases between them. Per the germline V gene, CDR1 is MGHRA and CDR2 is YSYEKL. The length of the CDR3 is 16 residues. The chain employs TRBV4-1 and TRBJ2-1, with D possibly TRBD2 on 6 matching bases. The sequence came from a female patient between 2 and 15 years old who had a stem cell transplant for Fanconi anemia, so the T cells may come from the graft donor. The sample consisted of peripheral blood, taken 360 days after TCRalphabeta/CD19-depleted stem cell transplant. The CDR3 here is CASSLYPVPGGNEQFF. CDR3 DNA: TGCGCCAGCAGCCTATACCCGGTCCCCGGAGGGAATGAGCAGTTCTTC.